One and the same sample provided the 3 T cell receptor beta chains below, sequenced in a study of blood T cell repertoires in COVID-19. Using immunoSEQ multiplex PCR, the repertoire was profiled, and TCRdb retains in-frame clones only, with some absent. The data contain about 400,000 clones, roughly 90% of them singletons. Sample: peripheral blood. The receptors stem from a man aged 40-49 years with acute or convalescent COVID-19.

This sequence joins TRBV19 and TRBJ1-2; TRBD1 is a possible D gene (5 bases). Germline lookup yields CDR1 LNHDA and CDR2 SQIVND (reference sequence). V dropped 1 base and J dropped 6 bases, with 18 bases sitting between them. This CDR3 comprises 16 residues. The CDR3 protein is CASSIVTPRRAHGYTF. CDR3 nucleotide sequence: TGTGCCAGTAGTATAGTCACCCCGCGCAGGGCCCATGGCTACACCTTC. Using reference TRBV19 and TRBJ1-2 for the parts outside the CDR3, the full variable domain is DGGITQSPKYLFRKEGQNVTLSCEQNLNHDAMYWYRQDPGQGLRLIYYSQIVNDFQKGDIAEGYSVSREKKESFPLTVTSAQKNPTAFYLCASSIVTPRRAHGYTFGSGTRLTVV.

The gene calls are TRBV4-1 and TRBJ2-3; no clear D. In germline, CDR1 is MGHRA, CDR2 YSYEKL. The CDR3 consists of 11 residues. The V end was cut by 3 bases, the J end by 7 bases, with 5 bases between. CDR3 sequence (DNA): TGCGCCAGCAGCCAGTCCAATACGCAGTATTTT. It translates to CASSQSNTQYF.

This clone was recorded only once. V and J are TRBV5-4 and TRBJ2-7; 7 nucleotides match TRBD1. In germline, CDR1 is SGHNT, CDR2 YYREEE (reference sequence). The CDR3 is 15 amino acids. V shed 6 bases, J shed 6 bases, and the junction held 15 bases outside the gene matches. The CDR3: CASTFDTGVVSEQYF. The CDR3, as DNA: TGTGCCAGCACCTTCGACACAGGGGTAGTTAGCGAGCAGTACTTC.